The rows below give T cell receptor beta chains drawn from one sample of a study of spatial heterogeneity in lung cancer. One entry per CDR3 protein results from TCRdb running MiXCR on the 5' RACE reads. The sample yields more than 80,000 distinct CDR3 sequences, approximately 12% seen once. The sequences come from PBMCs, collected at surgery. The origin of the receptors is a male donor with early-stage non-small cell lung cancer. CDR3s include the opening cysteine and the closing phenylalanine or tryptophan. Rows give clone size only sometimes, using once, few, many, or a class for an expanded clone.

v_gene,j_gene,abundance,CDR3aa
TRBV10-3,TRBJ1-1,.,CAIWAQPNTEAFF
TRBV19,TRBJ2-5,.,CASSITGSLAEKVQTQYF
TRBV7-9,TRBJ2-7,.,CASRYDREGEQYF
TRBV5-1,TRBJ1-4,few,CASSQTVKATNEKLFF
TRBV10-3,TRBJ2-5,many,CAISGTGGGETQYF
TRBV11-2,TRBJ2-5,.,CASSFSGLGGETQYF
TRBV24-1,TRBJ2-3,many,CATSPQGRDTQYF
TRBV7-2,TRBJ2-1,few,CASSLVVREQFF
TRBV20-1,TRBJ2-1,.,CSARPSPGPNEQFF
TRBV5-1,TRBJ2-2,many,CASSTGLAGMNGELFF
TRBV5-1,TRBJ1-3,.,CASSLGNRASGNTIYF
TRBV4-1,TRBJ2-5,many,CASSHPEGLAQETQYF
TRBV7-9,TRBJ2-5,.,CASSRMGLAGESQYF
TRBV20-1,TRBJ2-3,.,CSAASFGTDTQYF
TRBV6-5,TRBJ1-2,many,CASSYSDGRYGYTF
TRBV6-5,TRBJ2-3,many,CASSRGHTDTQYF
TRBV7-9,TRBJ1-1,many,CASSSGTGGKEAFF
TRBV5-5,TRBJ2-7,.,CASSTGPAYEQYF
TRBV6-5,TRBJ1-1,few,CASSPLGLNTEAFF
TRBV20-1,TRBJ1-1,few,CSARSAGPNTEAFF
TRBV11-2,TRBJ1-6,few,CASSLAGSYNSPLHF
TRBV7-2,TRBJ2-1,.,CASSRGGLYNEQFF
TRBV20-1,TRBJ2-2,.,CSAPPGSTNTGELFF
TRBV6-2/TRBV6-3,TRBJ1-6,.,CASSYYGVASPLHF
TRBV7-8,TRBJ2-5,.,CASSSGTSGKQETQYF
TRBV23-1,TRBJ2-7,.,CASSPASGTYEQYF
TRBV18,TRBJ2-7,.,CASSPLDRGVYEQYF
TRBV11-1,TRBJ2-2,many,CASSFFSGTGVAGELFF
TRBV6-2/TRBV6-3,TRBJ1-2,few,CASSYSRTDELTAYTF
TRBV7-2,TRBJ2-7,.,CASSPGVSSYEQYF
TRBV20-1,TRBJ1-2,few,CSASPGQGNYGYTF
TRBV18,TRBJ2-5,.,CASSPPEGEETQYF
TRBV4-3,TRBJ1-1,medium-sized,CASSQEYGQGGTEAFF
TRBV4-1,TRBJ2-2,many,CASSQGQGSTGELFF
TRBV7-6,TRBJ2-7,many,CASSETGVNYEQYF
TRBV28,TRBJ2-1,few,CASSSRDASRYNEQFF
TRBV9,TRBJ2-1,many,CASSVRGDNEQFF
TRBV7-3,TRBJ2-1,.,CASSSPGGHEQFF
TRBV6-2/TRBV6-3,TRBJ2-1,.,CASSTPGLAGRNEQFF
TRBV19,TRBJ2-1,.,CASSRITGVGFNEQFF
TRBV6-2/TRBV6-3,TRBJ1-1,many,CASTPQGGTEAFF
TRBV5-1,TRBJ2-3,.,CASSSNTARFTDTQYF
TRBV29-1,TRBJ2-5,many,CSVHQETQYF
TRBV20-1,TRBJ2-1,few,CSARAVAGGLEQFF
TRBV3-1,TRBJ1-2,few,CASSLPGGNYGYTF
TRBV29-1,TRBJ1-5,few,CSVLEQGGYNQPQHF
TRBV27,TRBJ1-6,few,CASGAGSNSPLHF
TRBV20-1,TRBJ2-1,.,CSARDRSGLASHNEQFF
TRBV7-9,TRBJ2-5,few,CASSLIPGPPETQYF